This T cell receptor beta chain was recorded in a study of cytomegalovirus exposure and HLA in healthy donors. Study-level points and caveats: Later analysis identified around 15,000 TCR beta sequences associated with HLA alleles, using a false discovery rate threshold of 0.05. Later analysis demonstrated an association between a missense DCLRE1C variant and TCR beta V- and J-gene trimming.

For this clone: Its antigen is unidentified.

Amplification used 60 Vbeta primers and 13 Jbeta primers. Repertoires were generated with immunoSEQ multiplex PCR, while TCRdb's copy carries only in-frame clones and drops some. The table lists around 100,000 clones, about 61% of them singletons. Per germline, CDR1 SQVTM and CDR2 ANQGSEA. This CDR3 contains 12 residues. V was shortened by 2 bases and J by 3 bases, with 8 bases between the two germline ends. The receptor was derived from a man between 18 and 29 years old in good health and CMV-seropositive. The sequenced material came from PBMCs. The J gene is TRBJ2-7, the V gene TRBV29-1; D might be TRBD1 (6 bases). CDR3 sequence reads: CSVERDNYEQYF. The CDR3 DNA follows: TGCAGCGTTGAACGGGACAACTACGAGCAGTACTTC.